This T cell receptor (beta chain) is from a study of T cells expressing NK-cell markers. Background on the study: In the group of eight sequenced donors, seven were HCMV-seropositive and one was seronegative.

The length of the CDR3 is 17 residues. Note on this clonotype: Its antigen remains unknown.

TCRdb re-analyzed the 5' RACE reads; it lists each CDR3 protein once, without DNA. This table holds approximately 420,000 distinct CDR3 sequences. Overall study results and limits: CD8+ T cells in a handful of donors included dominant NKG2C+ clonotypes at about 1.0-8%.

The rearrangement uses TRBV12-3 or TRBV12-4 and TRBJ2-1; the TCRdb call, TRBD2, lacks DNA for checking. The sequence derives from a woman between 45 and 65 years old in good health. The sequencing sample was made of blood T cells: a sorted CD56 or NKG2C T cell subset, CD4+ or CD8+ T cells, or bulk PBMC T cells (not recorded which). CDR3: CASSLRTSVRSYNEQFF.